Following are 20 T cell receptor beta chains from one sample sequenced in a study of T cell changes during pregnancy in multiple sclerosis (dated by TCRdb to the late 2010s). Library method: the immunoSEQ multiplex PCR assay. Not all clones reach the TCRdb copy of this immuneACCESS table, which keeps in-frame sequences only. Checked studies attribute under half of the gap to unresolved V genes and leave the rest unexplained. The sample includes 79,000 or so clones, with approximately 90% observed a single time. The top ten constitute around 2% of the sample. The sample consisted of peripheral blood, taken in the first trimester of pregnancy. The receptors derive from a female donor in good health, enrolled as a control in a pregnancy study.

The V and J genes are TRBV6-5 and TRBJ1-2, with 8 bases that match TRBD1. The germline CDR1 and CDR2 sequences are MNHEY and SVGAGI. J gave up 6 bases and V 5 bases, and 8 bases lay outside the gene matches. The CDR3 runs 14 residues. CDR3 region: CASSRDRRSDGYTF. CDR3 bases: TGTGCCAGCAGTCGGGACAGGCGGTCGGATGGCTACACCTTC.

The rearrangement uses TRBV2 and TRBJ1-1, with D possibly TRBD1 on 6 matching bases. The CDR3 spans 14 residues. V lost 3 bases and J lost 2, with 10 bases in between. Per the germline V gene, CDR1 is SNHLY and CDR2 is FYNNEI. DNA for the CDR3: TGTGCCAGCAGTGAGGGGGCTTACAACACTGAAGCTTTCTTT. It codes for CASSEGAYNTEAFF.

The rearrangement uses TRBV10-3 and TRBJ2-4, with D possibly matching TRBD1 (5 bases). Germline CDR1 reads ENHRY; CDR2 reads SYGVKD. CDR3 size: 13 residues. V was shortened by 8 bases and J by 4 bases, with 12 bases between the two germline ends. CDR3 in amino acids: CAIAREYKNIQYF. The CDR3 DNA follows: TGTGCCATCGCCAGGGAATATAAAAACATTCAGTACTTC.

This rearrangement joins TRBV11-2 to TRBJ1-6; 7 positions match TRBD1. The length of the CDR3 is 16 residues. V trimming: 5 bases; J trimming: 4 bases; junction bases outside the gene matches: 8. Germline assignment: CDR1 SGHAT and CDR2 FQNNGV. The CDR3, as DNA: TGTGCCAGCAGCAGACAGGGAACCCGATATAATTCACCCCTCCACTTT. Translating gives CASSRQGTRYNSPLHF.

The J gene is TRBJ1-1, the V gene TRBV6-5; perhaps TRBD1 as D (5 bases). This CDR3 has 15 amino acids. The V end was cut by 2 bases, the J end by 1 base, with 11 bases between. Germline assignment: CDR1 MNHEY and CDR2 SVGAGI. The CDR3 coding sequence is TGTGCCAGCAGTTACGTCGCGGGGGGGAACACTGAAGCTTTCTTT. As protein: CASSYVAGGNTEAFF.

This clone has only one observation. CDR3 loop: CASRGSGAPYGYTF. In DNA form, the CDR3 reads TGTGCCAGCAGAGGGTCAGGGGCCCCCTATGGCTACACCTTC. The chain carries TRBV6-6 and TRBJ1-2, with a weak D call TRBD1 (6 bases). This CDR3 contains 14 residues. Germline V CDR1 and CDR2: MNHNY, SVGAGI (reference sequence). V was pared by 6 bases and J by 4 bases, with 15 bases between.

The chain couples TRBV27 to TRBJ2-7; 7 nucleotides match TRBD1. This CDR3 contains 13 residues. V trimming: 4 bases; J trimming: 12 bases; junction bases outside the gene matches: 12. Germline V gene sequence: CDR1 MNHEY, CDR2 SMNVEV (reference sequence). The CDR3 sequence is CASSSAVDRALYF. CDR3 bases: TGTGCCAGCAGTTCCGCGGTAGACAGGGCCCTGTACTTC.

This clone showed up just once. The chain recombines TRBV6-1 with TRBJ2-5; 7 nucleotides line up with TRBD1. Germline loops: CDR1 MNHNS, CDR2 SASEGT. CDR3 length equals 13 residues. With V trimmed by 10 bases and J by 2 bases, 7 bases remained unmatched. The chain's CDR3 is CATTLDRQETQYF. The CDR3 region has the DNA TGTGCCACTACCTTGGACAGGCAAGAGACCCAGTACTTC.

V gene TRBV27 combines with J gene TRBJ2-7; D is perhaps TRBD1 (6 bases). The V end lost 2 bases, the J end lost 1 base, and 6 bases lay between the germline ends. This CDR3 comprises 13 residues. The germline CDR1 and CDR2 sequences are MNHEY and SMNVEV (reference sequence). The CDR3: CASSLQGSYEQYF. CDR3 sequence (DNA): TGTGCCAGCAGTTTACAGGGGTCCTACGAGCAGTACTTC.

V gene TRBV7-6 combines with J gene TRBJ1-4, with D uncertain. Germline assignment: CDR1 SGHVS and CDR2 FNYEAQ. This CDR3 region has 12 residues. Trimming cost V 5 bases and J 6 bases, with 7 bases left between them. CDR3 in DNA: TGTGCCAGCAGCCCTCCCGATGAAAAACTGTTTTTT. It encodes CASSPPDEKLFF.

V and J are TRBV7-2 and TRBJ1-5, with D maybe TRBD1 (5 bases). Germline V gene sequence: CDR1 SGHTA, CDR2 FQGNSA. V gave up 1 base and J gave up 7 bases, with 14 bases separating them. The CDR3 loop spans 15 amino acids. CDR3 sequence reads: CASSLGGVQTQPQHF. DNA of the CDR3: TGTGCCAGCAGCTTAGGGGGGGTACAAACGCAGCCCCAGCATTTT.

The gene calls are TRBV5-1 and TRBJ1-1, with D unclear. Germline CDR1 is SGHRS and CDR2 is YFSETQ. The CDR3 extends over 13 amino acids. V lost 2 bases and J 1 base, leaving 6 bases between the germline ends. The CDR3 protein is CASSFYPNTEAFF. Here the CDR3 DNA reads TGCGCCAGCAGCTTCTACCCGAACACTGAAGCTTTCTTT.

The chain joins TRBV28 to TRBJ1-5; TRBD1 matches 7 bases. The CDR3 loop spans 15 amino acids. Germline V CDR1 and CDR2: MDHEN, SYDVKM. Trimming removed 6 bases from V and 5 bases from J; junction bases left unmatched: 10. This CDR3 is CASRLTGRWDQPQHF. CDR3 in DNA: TGTGCCAGCAGACTGACAGGGCGATGGGATCAGCCCCAGCATTTT.

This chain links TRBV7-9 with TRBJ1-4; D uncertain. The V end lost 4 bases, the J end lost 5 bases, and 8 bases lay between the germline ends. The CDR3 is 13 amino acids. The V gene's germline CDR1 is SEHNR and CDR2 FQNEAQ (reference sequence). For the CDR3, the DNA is TGTGCCAGCAGCTGGTACACCAATGAAAAACTGTTTTTT. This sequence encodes CASSWYTNEKLFF.

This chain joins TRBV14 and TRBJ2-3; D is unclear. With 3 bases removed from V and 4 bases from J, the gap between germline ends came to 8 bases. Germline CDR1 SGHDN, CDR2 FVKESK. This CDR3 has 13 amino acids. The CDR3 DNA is TGTGCCAGCAGCCACCAGATACCAGATACGCAGTATTTT. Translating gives CASSHQIPDTQYF.

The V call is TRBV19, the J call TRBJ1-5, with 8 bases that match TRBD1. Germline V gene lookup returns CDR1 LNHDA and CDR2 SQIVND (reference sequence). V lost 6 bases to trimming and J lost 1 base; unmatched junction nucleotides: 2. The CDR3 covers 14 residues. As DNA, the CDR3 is TGTGCCAGTAGAAGGACAGGGAGCAATCAGCCCCAGCATTTT. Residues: CASRRTGSNQPQHF. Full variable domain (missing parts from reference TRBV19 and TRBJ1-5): DGGITQSPKYLFRKEGQNVTLSCEQNLNHDAMYWYRQDPGQGLRLIYYSQIVNDFQKGDIAEGYSVSREKKESFPLTVTSAQKNPTAFYLCASRRTGSNQPQHFGDGTRLSIL.

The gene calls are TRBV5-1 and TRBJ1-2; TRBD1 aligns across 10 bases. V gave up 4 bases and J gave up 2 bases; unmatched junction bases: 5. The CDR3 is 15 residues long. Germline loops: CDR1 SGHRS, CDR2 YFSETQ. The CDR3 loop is CASSQWTGGNYGYTF. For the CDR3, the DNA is TGCGCCAGCAGCCAATGGACAGGGGGGAACTATGGCTACACCTTC. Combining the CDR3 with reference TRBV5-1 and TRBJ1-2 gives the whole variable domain KAGVTQTPRYLIKTRGQQVTLSCSPISGHRSVSWYQQTPGQGLQFLFEYFSETQRNKGNFPGRFSGRQFSNSRSEMNVSTLELGDSALYLCASSQWTGGNYGYTFGSGTRLTVV.

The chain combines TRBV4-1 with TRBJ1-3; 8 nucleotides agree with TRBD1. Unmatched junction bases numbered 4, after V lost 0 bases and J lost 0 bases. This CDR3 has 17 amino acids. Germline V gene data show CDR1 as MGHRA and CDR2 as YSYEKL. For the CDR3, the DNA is TGCGCCAGCAGCCAAGATCGAACAGGGGGCTCTGGAAACACCATATATTTT. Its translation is CASSQDRTGGSGNTIYF.

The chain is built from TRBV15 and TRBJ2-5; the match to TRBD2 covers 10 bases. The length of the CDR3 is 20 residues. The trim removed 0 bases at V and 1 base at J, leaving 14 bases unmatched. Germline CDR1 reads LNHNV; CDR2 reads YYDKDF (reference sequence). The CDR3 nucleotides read TGTGCCACCAGCAGAGATTTTGGCGATCTAGCGGGGGAATTCCAAGAGACCCAGTACTTC. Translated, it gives CATSRDFGDLAGEFQETQYF. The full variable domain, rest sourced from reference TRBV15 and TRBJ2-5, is DAMVIQNPRYQVTQFGKPVTLSCSQTLNHNVMYWYQQKSSQAPKLLFHYYDKDFNNEADTPDNFQSRRPNTSFCFLDIRSPGLGDTAMYLCATSRDFGDLAGEFQETQYFGPGTRLLVL.

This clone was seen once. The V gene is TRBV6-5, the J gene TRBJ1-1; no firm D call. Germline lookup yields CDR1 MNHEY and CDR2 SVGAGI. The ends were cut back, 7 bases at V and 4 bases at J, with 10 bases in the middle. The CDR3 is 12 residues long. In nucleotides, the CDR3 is TGTGCCAGCATTTTAGATGGCACTGAAGCTTTCTTT. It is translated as CASILDGTEAFF.